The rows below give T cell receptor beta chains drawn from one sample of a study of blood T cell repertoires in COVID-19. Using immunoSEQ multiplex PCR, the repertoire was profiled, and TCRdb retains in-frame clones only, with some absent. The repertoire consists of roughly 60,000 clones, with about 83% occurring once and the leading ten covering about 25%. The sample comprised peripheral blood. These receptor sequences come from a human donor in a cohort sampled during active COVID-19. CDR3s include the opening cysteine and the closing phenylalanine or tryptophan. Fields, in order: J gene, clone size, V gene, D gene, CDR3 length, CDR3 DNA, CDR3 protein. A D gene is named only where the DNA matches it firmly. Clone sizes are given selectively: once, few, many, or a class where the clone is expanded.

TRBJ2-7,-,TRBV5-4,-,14,TGTGCCAGCAGCTCCCAGGGTACTGCGGACGAGCAGTACTTC,CASSSQGTADEQYF
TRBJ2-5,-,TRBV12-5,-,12,TGTGCTAGTGGACCACAACGAGAGACCCAGTACTTC,CASGPQRETQYF
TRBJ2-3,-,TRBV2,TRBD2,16,TGTGCCAGCTCCCAGGGACTAGCGGGCGCCGGAGATACGCAGTATTTT,CASSQGLAGAGDTQYF
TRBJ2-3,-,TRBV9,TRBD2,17,TGTGCCAGCAGCGGGACTAGCGGCCAATACGGCGGAGATACGCAGTATTTT,CASSGTSGQYGGDTQYF
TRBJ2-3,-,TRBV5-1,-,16,TGCGCCAGCAGCTTGGGTACGGGACACCACACAGATACGCAGTATTTT,CASSLGTGHHTDTQYF
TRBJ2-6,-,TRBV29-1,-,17,TGCAGCGTCCAGACTGTGGGGCCGAGCTCTGGGGCCAACGTCCTGACTTTC,CSVQTVGPSSGANVLTF
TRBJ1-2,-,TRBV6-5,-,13,TGTGCCAGCAGAACGACAGGATTGGATGGCTACACCTTC,CASRTTGLDGYTF
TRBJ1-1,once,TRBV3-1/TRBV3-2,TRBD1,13,TGTGCCAGCAGCAAAAACAGGGGGGGCCAAGCTTTCTTT,CASSKNRGGQAFF
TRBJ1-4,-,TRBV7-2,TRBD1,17,TGTGCCAGCAGCTCAACAGGGGGCTCCTTAACTAATGAAAAACTGTTTTTT,CASSSTGGSLTNEKLFF
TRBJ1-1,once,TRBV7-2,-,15,TGTGCCAGCAGCTTAGTCAGGCTCGGGAACACTGAAGCTTTCTTT,CASSLVRLGNTEAFF
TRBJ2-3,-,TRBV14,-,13,TGTGCCAGCAGCCAAGATCAGGCGGATACGCAGTATTTT,CASSQDQADTQYF
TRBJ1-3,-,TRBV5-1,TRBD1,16,TGCGCCAGCAGCACCGGACAGGGCGTTGTTGGAAACACCATATATTTT,CASSTGQGVVGNTIYF
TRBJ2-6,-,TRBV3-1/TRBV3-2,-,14,TGTGCCAGCAGTTCCCGCTCTGGGGCCAACGTCCTGACTTTC,CASSSRSGANVLTF
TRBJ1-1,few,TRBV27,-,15,TGTGCCAGCAGTTTAACCCGAGGGGGGGACACTGAAGCTTTCTTT,CASSLTRGGDTEAFF
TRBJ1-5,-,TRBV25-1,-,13,TGTGCCAGCAGTGCCGGGGGCAATCAGCCCCAGCATTTT,CASSAGGNQPQHF
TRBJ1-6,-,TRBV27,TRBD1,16,TGTGCCAGCAGTCCCGGACAGGGGGCTACGGGATCACCCCTCCACTTT,CASSPGQGATGSPLHF
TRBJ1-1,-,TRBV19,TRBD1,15,TGTGCCAGTAGGTCCCCGGGGACAGAGAACACTGAAGCTTTCTTT,CASRSPGTENTEAFF
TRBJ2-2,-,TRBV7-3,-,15,TGTGCCAGCAGGGCGGGACTTACGAACACCGGGGAGCTGTTTTTT,CASRAGLTNTGELFF
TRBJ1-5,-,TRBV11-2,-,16,TGTGCCAGCAGCCTATGGGGGGGTGGCAGCAATCAGCCCCAGCATTTT,CASSLWGGGSNQPQHF
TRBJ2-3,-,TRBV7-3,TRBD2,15,TGTGCCAGCAGCTTTAGCGGGGGGTCTACAGATACGCAGTATTTT,CASSFSGGSTDTQYF